This entry lists 12 T cell receptor beta chains sequenced from one sample in a study of blood T cell repertoires in COVID-19. The table came from immunoSEQ multiplex PCR; TCRdb's copy has only in-frame clones and leaves some out. Of some 300,000 clones in the sample, 75% to 90% are singletons; the top ten hold less than 15%. The specimen was peripheral blood. These receptors were taken from a woman aged 65 to 85 with COVID-19, enrolled during active disease.

Only a few counts were recorded for this clone. V and J are TRBV10-1 and TRBJ1-2; 8 nucleotides align to TRBD1. With 6 bases clipped from V and 4 bases from J, the junction kept 7 bases outside the gene matches. Per germline, CDR1 WNHNN and CDR2 SYGVQD (reference sequence). This CDR3 region has 14 residues. The CDR3 DNA follows: TGCGCCAGCAGGACGGGACAGGACATCTATGGCTACACCTTC. The encoded protein is CASRTGQDIYGYTF.

The chain uses TRBV7-3 and TRBJ2-5; tentatively, D is TRBD1 (5 bases). Germline loops: CDR1 SGHTA, CDR2 FQGTGA. The CDR3 has 14 amino acids. The V end lost 1 base, the J end lost 4 bases, and 10 bases lay between the germline ends. The chain's CDR3 is CASSLMATGETQYF. CDR3 in DNA: TGTGCCAGCAGCTTAATGGCCACAGGAGAGACCCAGTACTTC.

The chain is built from TRBV18 and TRBJ1-6, with 7 bases matching TRBD1. The CDR3 runs 17 residues. Germline-derived CDR1 and CDR2 are KGHSH and LQKENI. V lost 4 bases and J lost 2; bases outside the gene matches: 8. CDR3 in amino acids: CASSLLVTGTYNSPLHF. The CDR3 DNA sequence: TGTGCCAGCTCACTACTCGTGACAGGGACCTATAATTCACCCCTCCACTTT.

The rearrangement links TRBV2 to TRBJ2-6; D is uncertain. The length of the CDR3 is 16 residues. The V end lost 1 base, the J end lost 2 bases, and 9 bases lay between the germline ends. Germline V gene sequence: CDR1 SNHLY, CDR2 FYNNEI. The CDR3 DNA is TGTGCCAGCAGTGAAGACACCAGTCCTGGGGCCAACGTCCTGACTTTC. Its translation is CASSEDTSPGANVLTF. Complete variable domain (other parts from reference TRBV2 and TRBJ2-6): EPEVTQTPSHQVTQMGQEVILRCVPISNHLYFYWYRQILGQKVEFLVSFYNNEISEKSEIFDDQFSVERPDGSNFTLKIRSTKLEDSAMYFCASSEDTSPGANVLTFGAGSRLTVL.

This chain joins TRBV4-2 and TRBJ2-1; TRBD1 aligns across 9 bases. The germline V gene encodes CDR1 LGHNA and CDR2 YNFKEQ. This CDR3 is built from 16 residues. Trimming cost V 3 bases and J 6 bases; bases outside gene matches: 9. The CDR3 spells CASSHADRGAPNEQFF. The CDR3 nucleotides are TGTGCCAGCAGCCACGCGGACAGGGGCGCTCCCAATGAGCAGTTCTTC.

J is TRBJ1-4 and V is TRBV10-3; D possibly corresponds to TRBD1 (6 bases). There are 13 residues in the CDR3. Germline-derived CDR1 and CDR2 are ENHRY and SYGVKD. V was trimmed by 10 bases and J by 7 bases, leaving 16 bases between them. The CDR3 nucleotides are TGTGCCAGTGCGGACAGTCGGGGTGAAAAACTGTTTTTT. This codes for CASADSRGEKLFF.

The chain carries TRBV5-5 and TRBJ2-7; 9 bases fit TRBD1. CDR3 length equals 15 residues. Germline assignment: CDR1 SGHKS and CDR2 YYEKEE (reference sequence). After removal of 3 bases from V and 3 bases from J, the junction contained 7 bases not matched to a gene. The CDR3 sequence is CASSSEDRGIYEQYF. The DNA of the CDR3 is TGTGCCAGCAGCTCAGAGGACAGGGGAATCTACGAGCAGTACTTC. Complete variable domain (other parts from reference TRBV5-5 and TRBJ2-7): DAGVTQSPTHLIKTRGQQVTLRCSPISGHKSVSWYQQVLGQGPQFIFQYYEKEERGRGNFPDRFSARQFPNYSSELNVNALLLGDSALYLCASSSEDRGIYEQYFGPGTRLTVT.

The chain joins TRBV10-1 to TRBJ2-3; TRBD1 might be the D (6 bases). Germline V CDR1 and CDR2: WNHNN, SYGVQD (reference sequence). The ends were cut back, 1 base at V and 0 bases at J, with 8 bases in the middle. The CDR3 contains 15 residues. CDR3 DNA: TGCGCCAGCAGTGAGTTAGGGGGAAGCACAGATACGCAGTATTTT. Protein: CASSELGGSTDTQYF.

This chain uses TRBV7-2 with TRBJ1-6; TRBD1 is a possible D gene (5 bases). From germline, CDR1 is SGHTA and CDR2 FQGNSA. Trimming took off 7 bases at V and 1 base at J, with 11 bases between the two ends. The CDR3 covers 15 residues. As DNA, the CDR3 is TGTGCCAGCACCGAGGGGAGGTCCTATAATTCACCCCTCCACTTT. Translated, it gives CASTEGRSYNSPLHF.

This sequence joins TRBV4-2 and TRBJ2-1, with 8 nucleotides matching TRBD2. Germline CDR1 and CDR2: LGHNA and YNFKEQ. This CDR3 is 16 amino acids long. The V segment lost 6 bases and the J segment 0 bases; nucleotides outside the gene matches: 7. The CDR3 nucleotides read TGTGCCAGCAGTTCAAGCCGGGGGGGCTCCTACAATGAGCAGTTCTTC. Translated, it gives CASSSSRGGSYNEQFF.

Points on this clone: Other DNA sequences in this sample translate to the same CDR3. V and J are TRBV30 and TRBJ1-1; D not certain. The CDR3 runs 13 residues. The V gene's germline CDR1 is GTSNPN and CDR2 SVGIG (reference sequence). The germline V and J ends were trimmed by 0 bases and 3 bases, with 8 bases remaining between them. The CDR3 is CAWSVTGDTEAFF. CDR3 in DNA: TGTGCCTGGAGTGTAACCGGGGACACTGAAGCTTTCTTT.

The CDR3 region is CASSQDLRTPYEQYF. The CDR3 DNA is TGTGCCAGCAGCCAAGATCTTAGGACTCCCTACGAGCAGTACTTC. The genes are TRBV3-1 (or the pseudogene TRBV3-2) and TRBJ2-7; maybe TRBD2 (5 bases). Germline CDR1 is LGHDT and CDR2 is YNNKEL (reference sequence). The CDR3 covers 15 residues. V lost 0 bases and J 2 bases, leaving 11 bases between the germline ends.